This T cell receptor (beta chain) was documented in a study of spatial heterogeneity in lung cancer. Broader study findings: The number of expanded tumor alpha and beta chains correlated with mutation number.

This clonotype was seen a handful of times. Antigen unknown. The CDR3 totals 12 residues. Per germline, CDR1 SGHTA and CDR2 FQGNSA. Trimming cost V 5 bases and J 0 bases, with 1 base left between them. On each TCR cDNA molecule, a unique molecular identifier was present. In TCRdb, the 5' RACE reads were re-called with MiXCR into one record per CDR3 protein. The sample lists over 5,000 distinct CDR3 sequences, roughly 15% seen once, with roughly 11% in the top ten. Time point given: sample taken at primary tumor resection. The donors comprised about 65 untreated early-stage non-small cell lung cancer patients. Whole RNA came from tumor, nontumor lung or frozen PBMC and was sequenced without being sorted.

This clonotype originated in a male donor with early-stage non-small cell lung cancer. The material sequenced was lung tumor tissue, taken at surgery. J is TRBJ2-2 and V is TRBV7-2; no clear D gene. CDR3 DNA: TGTGCCAGCAGCACGAACACCGGGGAGCTGTTTTTT. This translates into CASSTNTGELFF.